These T cell receptor beta chains were read from a single sample in a study of shared clonotypes between healthy human individuals. Sequencing was performed with immunoSEQ multiplex PCR; in TCRdb, only in-frame clones are kept and a portion is missing. The data contain about 2.1 million clones, approximately 94% of them singletons. The sample comprised naive CD8+ T cells from PBMCs. These receptors were collected from a man aged 18 to 35 in good health. Some clones in this sample may be carry-over from other donors' samples. CDR3s leave out the opening cysteine and the closing phenylalanine or tryptophan. D genes are given only for firm matches.

J gene | D gene | V gene | CDR3 protein
TRBJ2-5 | NA | TRBV27 | ASSLTRGEAGETQY
TRBJ2-3 | NA | TRBV21-1 | ASSKVSLTSTDTQY
TRBJ1-1 | NA | TRBV19 | ASSASPLGALNTEAF
TRBJ2-7 | NA | TRBV15 | ATSRVGNPYEQY
TRBJ1-1 | NA | TRBV6-5 | ASRSDEETEAF
TRBJ2-1 | NA | TRBV28 | ASSFRQGGVNEQF
TRBJ2-4 | TRBD1 | TRBV13 | ASSPRQGLAKNIQY
TRBJ2-2 | NA | TRBV9 | ASSVRDVATLGANTGELF
TRBJ2-7 | NA | TRBV27 | ASSFLSSLRLEQY
TRBJ2-1 | TRBD1 | TRBV7-6 | ASSLAGTGPYDEQF
TRBJ2-7 | TRBD2 | TRBV9 | ASSPGGYEQY
TRBJ2-2 | NA | TRBV27 | ASSFWTENTGELF
TRBJ1-4 | NA | TRBV6-5 | ASSYRQGDEKLF
TRBJ2-7 | NA | TRBV4-2 | ASSQDGAGLSKTYEQY
TRBJ1-2 | TRBD1 | TRBV5-1 | ASSLWDRTNPNYGYT
TRBJ1-1 | NA | TRBV4-1 | ASSQGGGLNTEAF
TRBJ1-4 | NA | TRBV27 | ASRPQTGREKLF
TRBJ2-1 | TRBD2 | TRBV6-5 | ASSYASGSPYNEQF
TRBJ2-7 | NA | TRBV27 | ASSSPGFHEQY
TRBJ1-2 | NA | TRBV9 | ASSSSFGPGGYT